The source of this T cell receptor (beta chain) is a study of identical twins. TCRdb used MiXCR to reprocess the 5' RACE reads, holding one entry per CDR3 protein. The table lists roughly 1,500,000 distinct CDR3 sequences, less than 40% of them singletons. The ends were cut back, 1 base at V and 4 bases at J, with 12 bases in the middle. The CDR3 is 15 amino acids. Germline V gene data show CDR1 as SGHTA and CDR2 as FQGNSA. Points from the study as a whole: Weaker excess sharing between twins was seen in beta out-of-frame sequences.

In its sample, this clonotype was seen a few times. Its antigen is unidentified. The sample was cord blood. The TCR sequence derives from a newborn girl in good health. V gene TRBV7-2 combines with J gene TRBJ2-3; weak D call: TRBD2 (6 bases). The CDR3 protein is CASSLVPSEADTQYF. In DNA, the CDR3 is TGTGCCAGCAGCTTAGTTCCTAGCGAGGCAGATACGCAGTATTTT.